This TCR beta chain was retrieved from a study of vaccination and CD4 T cells after COVID-19. The CDR3 is 16 residues long. V was pared by 6 bases and J by 7 bases, with 17 bases of the junction left unmatched. Germline V gives CDR1 DFQATT, CDR2 SNEGSKA (reference sequence). The Oncomine TCR Beta short-read assay was applied to DNA of cultured CD4+ T cells. Each CDR3 protein gets one entry after TCRdb re-called the PCR reads with MiXCR. The sample shows some 15,000 distinct CDR3 sequences, 65% to 80% of them seen only once. Turning to this clonotype: The antigen is undetermined.

Regarding treatment: roughly nine-day PBMC culture with coronavirus spike peptide pools or control peptides (ViraFEST assay). The TCR was taken from a human donor who had recovered from COVID-19. Specimen: CD4+ T cells from blood, cultured in vitro. V and J are TRBV20-1 and TRBJ1-3, with TRBD1 matching 8 bases. The CDR3 bases are TGCAGTGCCCCCGCCCGATACGGACAGGGAAGGAACACCATATATTTT. Its protein is CSAPARYGQGRNTIYF.